This TCR beta chain was profiled in a study of OX40 agonist ivuxolimab in advanced cancers. On the study more broadly: Each dose-escalation patient presented with hepatocellular carcinoma, melanoma, renal cell or head and neck cancer.

The CDR3 length is 13 residues. The germline V gene has CDR1 LNHDA and CDR2 SQIVND (reference sequence). The V gene lost 5 bases and the J gene lost 7 bases, with 14 bases spanning the gap. Individuals having autoimmune disease history or systemic immunosuppression were not enrolled. General observations from the study: There were, on average, more expanded clones in CD8+ T cells than in CD4+. Blood T cells, both CD4+ and CD8+, expanded clonally by week 6 at 0.1 to 3.0 mg/kg.

Some clones are missing from TCRdb's copy, which holds only in-frame ones; the method was immunoSEQ multiplex PCR. The sample has around 74,000 clones; about nine tenths are singletons. This clone showed up just a few times. The antigen remains unidentified. The sequence came from an adult with an advanced solid tumor such as melanoma, head and neck, liver or kidney cancer. The source material was CD4+ or CD8+ T cells sorted from blood, sampled in a trial of the OX40 agonist ivuxolimab. V and J are TRBV19 and TRBJ1-1; D gene unclear. The CDR3 region is CASSFQGRGEAFF. The CDR3 nucleotides are TGTGCCAGTAGTTTTCAAGGGAGAGGTGAAGCTTTCTTT.